The rows below give T cell receptor beta chains drawn from one sample of a study of CD8 T cells in ankylosing spondylitis. A single record per CDR3 protein comes from TCRdb applying MiXCR to the 5' RACE reads. This table has roughly 490,000 distinct CDR3 sequences, over 4% appearing once. The specimen was blood, either unsorted or a sorted T cell fraction (not recorded which). These TCRs come from a male donor with ankylosing spondylitis. CDR3s include the opening cysteine and the closing phenylalanine or tryptophan.

TRBV20-1	TRBJ1-5	CSAARVGQPQHF
TRBV7-2	TRBJ1-5	CASGDTAFAPQHF
TRBV28	TRBJ2-1	CASTATLARGGEQFF
TRBV5-5	TRBJ1-5	CASSIIGNSNQPQHF
TRBV15	TRBJ1-1	CATSRVSESWRAFF
TRBV6-5	TRBJ1-1	CASSYSTGKTFF
TRBV5-1	TRBJ1-1	CASSYEGTEAFF
TRBV12-3/TRBV12-4	TRBJ1-6	CASSFFGSPLHF
TRBV11-2	TRBJ1-3	CASSRQVSGNTIYF
TRBV29-1	TRBJ2-1	CSVVGSGRSYNEQFF
TRBV5-6	TRBJ1-2	CASSLGTALSYGYTF
TRBV5-8	TRBJ1-1	CASSPLDRMAQAFF
TRBV5-6	TRBJ2-6	CASTSGANVLTF
TRBV20-1	TRBJ1-1	CSAVQGDGGNEAFF
TRBV7-6	TRBJ2-7	CASSLVQASYEQYF
TRBV29-1	TRBJ1-1	CSGRRQGTSEAFF
TRBV4-2	TRBJ2-7	CASSQGGDTYEQYF
TRBV12-3/TRBV12-4	TRBJ2-3	CASSLASGVWSRTDTQYF
TRBV15	TRBJ2-5	CATRRLGRQETQYF
TRBV10-3	TRBJ2-7	CAIRERQGSDEQYF
TRBV6-1	TRBJ2-7	CASRRAALRPDYEQYF
TRBV29-1	TRBJ2-7	CSQKRSPGQVNYEQYF
TRBV9	TRBJ2-1	CASSPRLALNEQFF
TRBV29-1	TRBJ2-2	CSVVSGGHAGELFF
TRBV7-9	TRBJ1-2	CASSYRGGSYGYTF
TRBV18	TRBJ1-2	CASSPPGRTANYGYTF
TRBV6-1	TRBJ2-1	CASTTSRGFTKSSYNEQFF
TRBV9	TRBJ2-1	CASSQGRGGLYEQLF
TRBV9	TRBJ1-2	CASSVDGKINYGYTF
TRBV5-1	TRBJ2-5	CASSLGSGGTQETQYF
TRBV29-1	TRBJ2-1	CSVDGLSYNEQFF
TRBV2	TRBJ2-3	CASRRLGLSTDTQYF
TRBV7-2	TRBJ1-1	CASSPAAGAWNTEAFF
TRBV7-2	TRBJ2-7	CASSLEAGLEQYF
TRBV20-1	TRBJ2-1	CSATLSGPYNEQFF
TRBV28	TRBJ2-3	CASTPLNGISDTQYF
TRBV5-1	TRBJ1-6	CASSLVSDNSPLHF
TRBV6-2/TRBV6-3	TRBJ2-5	CASKSQGARETQYF
TRBV5-1	TRBJ2-2	CASSLVAGYTGELFF
TRBV7-3	TRBJ2-2	CASSLTRLAGTGELFF
TRBV2	TRBJ2-7	CASSEGGSVLYEQYF
TRBV7-2	TRBJ2-7	CASSSSGLTYEQYF
TRBV7-9	TRBJ2-2	CASSGRDRGTGELFF
TRBV5-6	TRBJ1-1	CASSFWDTDLAFF